The clone carrying this T cell receptor beta chain was picked up one time. The data originate from a study of blood T cell repertoires in COVID-19. Some clones are missing from TCRdb's copy, which holds only in-frame ones; the method was immunoSEQ multiplex PCR. The sample has approximately 110,000 clones; less than 85% are singletons. The CDR3 is made up of 16 amino acids. The V and J ends lost 2 bases and 3 bases respectively, with 18 bases between them. Germline loops: CDR1 SGHRS, CDR2 YFSETQ. The receptor was isolated from a human donor in a cohort sampled during active COVID-19. Sequencing was done on a sample of peripheral blood. The gene calls are TRBV5-1 and TRBJ2-7, with a weak D call TRBD1 (6 bases). CDR3 sequence (DNA): TGCGCCAGCAGCTTTCGGACAGCAATTGACGACTACGAGCAGTACTTC. Translating it yields CASSFRTAIDDYEQYF.